This is a list of T cell receptor beta chains from one sample in a study of T cells in Graves' hyperthyroidism and ophthalmopathy. TCRdb recomputed calls from the multiplex PCR reads with MiXCR, one row per CDR3 protein. The sample carries 480,000 or so distinct CDR3 sequences, approximately 48% recorded once. Material for sequencing was peripheral blood or thyroid tissue (not recorded which). Every receptor here comes from an adult woman with Graves' disease, either hyperthyroidism or ophthalmopathy (not recorded which). Each CDR3 is given with its conserved first and last residue. The D gene is left open where the match is weak. Clone sizes are given selectively: once, few, many, or a class where the clone is expanded.

j_gene: TRBJ1-2; abundance: once; v_gene: TRBV29-1; d_gene: NA; CDR3aa: CSVEDQDYGYTF; CDR3nt: TGCAGCGTTGAAGATCAAGACTATGGCTACACCTTC
j_gene: TRBJ2-5; abundance: NA; v_gene: TRBV11-1; d_gene: NA; CDR3aa: CASSSPVFEPCATRPNQETQYF; CDR3nt: TGTGCCAGCAGCTCCCCGGTGTTCGAACCCTGTGCCACTAGACCGAACCAAGAGACCCAGTACTTC
j_gene: TRBJ1-5; abundance: NA; v_gene: TRBV27; d_gene: NA; CDR3aa: CASSSSAQPQHF; CDR3nt: TGTGCCAGCAGCTCGTCTGCTCAGCCCCAGCATTTT
j_gene: TRBJ2-3; abundance: NA; v_gene: TRBV5-1; d_gene: TRBD1; CDR3aa: CASSLGTAPDTQYF; CDR3nt: TGCGCCAGCAGCCTTGGGACAGCCCCCGATACGCAGTATTTT
j_gene: TRBJ2-7; abundance: few; v_gene: TRBV15; d_gene: NA; CDR3aa: CATSIGLAYEQYF; CDR3nt: TGTGCCACCAGCATCGGGCTCGCCTACGAGCAGTACTTC
j_gene: TRBJ1-1; abundance: few; v_gene: TRBV29-1; d_gene: TRBD1; CDR3aa: CSVDETGSAFF; CDR3nt: TGCAGCGTTGATGAGACAGGGTCGGCTTTCTTT
j_gene: TRBJ2-7; abundance: NA; v_gene: TRBV13; d_gene: NA; CDR3aa: CASSMGQLTAYEQYF; CDR3nt: TGCGCCAGCAGCATGGGTCAACTCACCGCCTACGAGCAGTACTTC
j_gene: TRBJ1-5; abundance: many; v_gene: TRBV2; d_gene: NA; CDR3aa: CASSDSATISPQHF; CDR3nt: TGTGCCAGCAGTGATTCGGCCACAATCTCGCCCCAGCATTTT
j_gene: TRBJ2-7; abundance: NA; v_gene: TRBV7-9; d_gene: TRBD1; CDR3aa: CASSSQGQDSYEQYF; CDR3nt: TGTGCCAGCAGCTCGCAGGGACAGGATTCCTACGAGCAGTACTTC
j_gene: TRBJ1-2; abundance: NA; v_gene: TRBV5-1; d_gene: NA; CDR3aa: CASSLGALRLLAQRFGYTF; CDR3nt: TGCGCCAGCAGCTTGGGGGCCCTTAGACTACTGGCACAGAGATTTGGCTACACCTTC
j_gene: TRBJ1-5; abundance: NA; v_gene: TRBV29-1; d_gene: NA; CDR3aa: CSVGLGSNQPQHF; CDR3nt: TGCAGCGTTGGGTTAGGAAGCAATCAGCCCCAGCATTTT
j_gene: TRBJ1-2; abundance: NA; v_gene: TRBV4-2; d_gene: TRBD1; CDR3aa: CASSPSGTGYGYTF; CDR3nt: TGTGCCAGCAGCCCTAGCGGGACAGGGTATGGCTACACCTTC
j_gene: TRBJ1-2; abundance: NA; v_gene: TRBV9; d_gene: NA; CDR3aa: CASSVGEGTYGYTF; CDR3nt: TGTGCCAGCAGCGTAGGGGAAGGGACCTATGGCTACACCTTC
j_gene: TRBJ2-1; abundance: many; v_gene: TRBV7-9; d_gene: NA; CDR3aa: CASSSVGGASLYNEQFF; CDR3nt: TGTGCCAGCAGCTCCGTGGGCGGGGCGAGCCTTTACAATGAGCAGTTCTTC
j_gene: TRBJ1-5; abundance: many; v_gene: TRBV5-8; d_gene: NA; CDR3aa: CASGRRGLSGNQPQHF; CDR3nt: TGTGCCAGCGGCCGGAGGGGTCTCTCAGGCAATCAGCCCCAGCATTTT
j_gene: TRBJ2-5; abundance: few; v_gene: TRBV7-2; d_gene: NA; CDR3aa: CASSPAGQNQETQYF; CDR3nt: TGTGCCAGCAGCCCTGCGGGACAAAACCAAGAGACCCAGTACTTC
j_gene: TRBJ2-2; abundance: NA; v_gene: TRBV5-5; d_gene: NA; CDR3aa: CASSLNSLVPFF; CDR3nt: TGTGCCAGCAGCTTGAACAGCCTAGTCCCGTTTTTT
j_gene: TRBJ2-7; abundance: many; v_gene: TRBV3-1; d_gene: NA; CDR3aa: CASSRAGYEQYF; CDR3nt: TGTGCCAGCAGCCGAGCAGGATACGAGCAGTACTTC
j_gene: TRBJ2-2; abundance: many; v_gene: TRBV7-3; d_gene: NA; CDR3aa: CASSLTVVNTGELFF; CDR3nt: TGTGCCAGCAGCTTAACAGTCGTTAACACCGGGGAGCTGTTTTTT
j_gene: TRBJ1-1; abundance: NA; v_gene: TRBV5-8; d_gene: NA; CDR3aa: CASSVYRDGAEAFF; CDR3nt: TGTGCCAGCAGCGTCTACCGGGACGGCGCTGAAGCTTTCTTT
j_gene: TRBJ1-1; abundance: NA; v_gene: TRBV7-9; d_gene: TRBD1; CDR3aa: CASSKTGGVTEAFF; CDR3nt: TGTGCCAGCAGCAAAACAGGGGGCGTTACTGAAGCTTTCTTT
j_gene: TRBJ2-5; abundance: NA; v_gene: TRBV2; d_gene: TRBD1; CDR3aa: CASSDDGTGEVTQYF; CDR3nt: TGTGCCAGCAGTGACGACGGGACAGGGGAAGTGACCCAGTACTTC
j_gene: TRBJ1-2; abundance: NA; v_gene: TRBV6-6; d_gene: TRBD1; CDR3aa: CASRLGQGGILGYTF; CDR3nt: TGTGCCAGCAGACTCGGACAGGGAGGGATTTTGGGCTACACCTTC
j_gene: TRBJ1-1; abundance: NA; v_gene: TRBV2; d_gene: NA; CDR3aa: CASSARTETTEAFF; CDR3nt: TGTGCCAGCAGTGCTAGGACAGAAACCACTGAAGCTTTCTTT
j_gene: TRBJ1-1; abundance: once; v_gene: TRBV29-1; d_gene: NA; CDR3aa: CSFQGNTEAFF; CDR3nt: TGCAGCTTTCAGGGGAACACTGAAGCTTTCTTT
j_gene: TRBJ1-1; abundance: many; v_gene: TRBV20-1; d_gene: NA; CDR3aa: CSAKYSRGATEAFF; CDR3nt: TGCAGTGCTAAATATTCGAGGGGGGCCACTGAAGCTTTCTTT
j_gene: TRBJ2-6; abundance: many; v_gene: TRBV29-1; d_gene: NA; CDR3aa: CSVGNTGANVLTF; CDR3nt: TGCAGCGTCGGTAACACTGGGGCCAACGTCCTGACTTTC
j_gene: TRBJ2-7; abundance: many; v_gene: TRBV7-9; d_gene: NA; CDR3aa: CASSLEQGKQYF; CDR3nt: TGTGCCAGCAGCTTAGAACAGGGAAAGCAGTACTTC
j_gene: TRBJ2-5; abundance: many; v_gene: TRBV5-4; d_gene: TRBD2; CDR3aa: CASSFRLAGVYETQYF; CDR3nt: TGTGCCAGCAGCTTTAGACTAGCGGGAGTGTATGAGACCCAGTACTTC
j_gene: TRBJ2-7; abundance: few; v_gene: TRBV25-1; d_gene: NA; CDR3aa: CASSPATGRPYEQYF; CDR3nt: TGTGCCAGCAGTCCTGCTACAGGACGCCCCTACGAGCAGTACTTC
j_gene: TRBJ1-5; abundance: many; v_gene: TRBV19; d_gene: NA; CDR3aa: CASKVRDSNQPQHF; CDR3nt: TGTGCCAGTAAAGTAAGAGATAGCAATCAGCCCCAGCATTTT
j_gene: TRBJ2-6; abundance: many; v_gene: TRBV19; d_gene: TRBD2; CDR3aa: CTSTNAGLAGSSGANVLTF; CDR3nt: TGTACCAGTACCAATGCGGGGCTAGCGGGTTCCTCTGGGGCCAACGTCCTGACTTTC
j_gene: TRBJ1-5; abundance: many; v_gene: TRBV16; d_gene: NA; CDR3aa: CASSQSRSNQPQHF; CDR3nt: TGTGCCAGCAGCCAATCGAGAAGCAATCAGCCCCAGCATTTT
j_gene: TRBJ2-7; abundance: few; v_gene: TRBV7-2; d_gene: NA; CDR3aa: CASRAEGTFTYEQYF; CDR3nt: TGTGCCAGCAGAGCCGAAGGGACTTTCACCTACGAGCAGTACTTC
j_gene: TRBJ2-7; abundance: many; v_gene: TRBV7-9; d_gene: NA; CDR3aa: CASSWDTAYEQYF; CDR3nt: TGTGCCAGCAGCTGGGACACAGCCTACGAGCAGTACTTC
j_gene: TRBJ1-2; abundance: few; v_gene: TRBV28; d_gene: TRBD1; CDR3aa: CASSQGQAHLSGYTF; CDR3nt: TGTGCCAGCAGTCAAGGACAGGCCCATCTATCTGGCTACACCTTC
j_gene: TRBJ1-1; abundance: NA; v_gene: TRBV29-1; d_gene: NA; CDR3aa: CSVVKGGSEAFF; CDR3nt: TGCAGCGTTGTAAAGGGTGGGTCTGAAGCTTTCTTT
j_gene: TRBJ2-5; abundance: few; v_gene: TRBV5-6; d_gene: TRBD2; CDR3aa: CASSFGLVEETQYF; CDR3nt: TGTGCCAGCAGCTTCGGACTAGTAGAAGAGACCCAGTACTTC
j_gene: TRBJ1-1; abundance: NA; v_gene: TRBV19; d_gene: NA; CDR3aa: CASSIRSGARRTEAFF; CDR3nt: TGTGCCAGTAGTATACGCTCGGGGGCAAGGAGGACTGAAGCTTTCTTT
j_gene: TRBJ1-3; abundance: once; v_gene: TRBV15; d_gene: NA; CDR3aa: CATSSARTGGNTIYF; CDR3nt: TGTGCCACCAGCAGTGCCAGGACCGGCGGAAACACCATATATTTT